This TCR beta chain originates from a study of blood T cell repertoires in COVID-19. Sequencing used immunoSEQ multiplex PCR; TCRdb keeps in-frame clones, though not all of them. Here the sample spans tens of thousands of clones, about 89% being singletons. Deletions cut 4 bases from V and 5 bases from J, with 10 bases between. The CDR3 loop spans 13 amino acids. Germline V CDR1 and CDR2: SGHTA, FQGNSA. Material: peripheral blood. The gene calls are TRBV7-2 and TRBJ2-3; no reliable D call. The sequence derives from an older man with active or convalescent COVID-19. The CDR3 bases are TGTGCCAGCAGCTCCCAGACTCTAGATACGCAGTATTTT. Translation: CASSSQTLDTQYF.